The rows below give T cell receptor beta chains drawn from one sample of a study of T cells in Graves' hyperthyroidism and ophthalmopathy. TCRdb reprocessed the multiplex PCR reads with MiXCR, giving one entry per CDR3 protein. Of around 690,000 distinct CDR3 sequences listed, roughly 20% are singletons. Source material: blood. These receptors all come from a man aged 30 to 45 with Graves' ophthalmopathy. Both conserved end residues are part of each CDR3. A D gene is named only where the DNA matches it firmly. Size values are once, few and many counts, or a class for expanded clones, and some rows have none.

cdr3_length,clone_size,v_call,d_call,j_call,cdr3_nt,cdr3_aa
14,few,TRBV9,TRBD2,TRBJ2-1,TGTGCCAGCAGCGTACTCCCGGGAGGGAGTGAGCAGTTCTTC,CASSVLPGGSEQFF
16,-,TRBV7-9,TRBD1,TRBJ1-5,TGCGCCAGCAGCCCTCAGGGGGCTCTAACAAATCAGCCCCAGCATTTT,CASSPQGALTNQPQHF
18,few,TRBV7-9,TRBD2,TRBJ2-3,TGTGCCAGCAGCTCCCCGGGGCTGGATAGCGGGAGGACCCTAGGGCAGTATTTT,CASSSPGLDSGRTLGQYF
15,-,TRBV28,TRBD1,TRBJ2-2,TGTGCCAGCAATTGGGGACAGGGCCGAACCGGGGAGCTGTTTTTT,CASNWGQGRTGELFF
14,-,TRBV5-5,-,TRBJ2-7,TGTGCCAGCAGCTTTGACAGGGGACTATACGAGCAGTACTTC,CASSFDRGLYEQYF
14,many,TRBV11-2,-,TRBJ1-1,TGTGCCAGCAGCTTAGATCTGGGCGACACTGAAGCTTTCTTT,CASSLDLGDTEAFF
16,many,TRBV28,TRBD1,TRBJ2-7,TGTGCCAGCAGGCCCCCTCGGGGGACAGGAGTATACGAGCAGTACTTC,CASRPPRGTGVYEQYF
15,many,TRBV30,TRBD2,TRBJ2-2,TGTGCCTGGAGTAGGGGACTAGCGCGCACCGGGGAGCTGTTTTTT,CAWSRGLARTGELFF
18,-,TRBV9,TRBD2,TRBJ2-1,TGTGCCAGCAGCGTAGAGTCGGGGTTATTAGCGGGAGGGTTTGAGCAGTTCTTC,CASSVESGLLAGGFEQFF
15,many,TRBV20-1,TRBD2,TRBJ2-3,TGCAGTGCTAGACATAGCGGGAGGCCGTCAGATACGCAGTATTTT,CSARHSGRPSDTQYF
11,-,TRBV20-1,-,TRBJ2-1,TGCAGTGGGCCGGGCCCCGATGAGCAGTTCTTC,CSGPGPDEQFF
14,few,TRBV2,-,TRBJ1-4,TGTGCCAGCAGTGAAGGTAGACCCCCTGAAAAACTGTTTTTT,CASSEGRPPEKLFF
13,few,TRBV28,TRBD1,TRBJ1-2,TGTGCCGCCAGGGGGGCGGTTCGAGCTGGCTACACCTTC,CAARGAVRAGYTF
11,-,TRBV30,-,TRBJ1-2,TGTGCCTGGAGACTCCCTTCAGGCTACACCTTC,CAWRLPSGYTF
14,few,TRBV29-1,-,TRBJ1-1,TGCAGCGTTGAAGATTGGGCAGACAACACTGAAGCTTTCTTT,CSVEDWADNTEAFF
12,once,TRBV10-3,-,TRBJ1-1,TGTGCCATCAGGGGATTGAACACTGAAGCTTTCTTT,CAIRGLNTEAFF
16,many,TRBV7-2,-,TRBJ2-3,TGTGCCAGCAGCTTAGGATCACTAGGGGGCACAGATACGCAGTATTTT,CASSLGSLGGTDTQYF
13,-,TRBV24-1,-,TRBJ2-3,TGTGCCACCGGGGCGGAGGGCACAGATACGCAGTATTTT,CATGAEGTDTQYF
14,few,TRBV3-1,-,TRBJ1-1,TGTGCCAGCAGGGTGGGGTCGGGGAACACTGAAGCTTTCTTT,CASRVGSGNTEAFF
16,many,TRBV11-2,TRBD2,TRBJ2-1,TGTGCCAGCAGCTTAAGGGGACTAGCGGGAGAGGATGAGCAGTTCTTC,CASSLRGLAGEDEQFF
14,few,TRBV11-2,-,TRBJ2-2,TGTGCCAGCAGCACGAGGCCCGGGGACGGGGAGCTGTTTTTT,CASSTRPGDGELFF
14,many,TRBV12-3/TRBV12-4,-,TRBJ1-6,TGTGCCAGCAGTTTAGGGATCCATAATTCACCCCTCCACTTT,CASSLGIHNSPLHF
11,-,TRBV15,-,TRBJ2-7,TGTGCCACCAGCGGGGGGCACGAGCAGTACTTC,CATSGGHEQYF
16,few,TRBV6-6,-,TRBJ1-6,TGTGCCAGCAGTTACTCTTGGAGCACAGCTAATTCACCCCTCCACTTT,CASSYSWSTANSPLHF
13,-,TRBV30,TRBD1,TRBJ2-1,TGTGCCGGCAAGGGGGCTTCCTACAATGAGCAGTTCTTC,CAGKGASYNEQFF
15,many,TRBV20-1,TRBD1,TRBJ1-5,TGCAGTGCTAGAGACACAGGGGGCGGCGATCAGCCCCAGCATTTT,CSARDTGGGDQPQHF
15,many,TRBV27,-,TRBJ1-6,TGTGCCAGCAGGCAGGATGGCAGCTATAATTCACCCCTCCACTTT,CASRQDGSYNSPLHF
13,many,TRBV10-3,TRBD1,TRBJ1-2,TGTGCCACCGGGACAGGGGGAAACTATGGCTACACCTTC,CATGTGGNYGYTF
16,few,TRBV14,-,TRBJ2-1,TGTGCCAGCAGCCCGCGTCCCGGGACTGTTTACAATGAGCAGTTCTTC,CASSPRPGTVYNEQFF
16,few,TRBV7-6,-,TRBJ2-5,TGTGCCAGCAGCTCCTTGTTAGGGCAGGGCCAAGAGACCCAGTACTTC,CASSSLLGQGQETQYF
13,-,TRBV20-1,-,TRBJ2-1,TGCAGTGCTAGAGATCAGCATATCTACGAGCAGTTCTTC,CSARDQHIYEQFF
15,many,TRBV3-1,-,TRBJ2-3,TGTGCCAGCAGCCAAGACGTGGGTAGCACAGATACGCAGTATTTT,CASSQDVGSTDTQYF
13,few,TRBV20-1,-,TRBJ2-1,TGCAGTGCTAGTCGCACCAGCCACAATGAGCAGTTCTTC,CSASRTSHNEQFF
13,-,TRBV6-1,-,TRBJ2-7,TGTGCCAGCAGCCCATCTTCCGGGGCCGAGCAGTACTTC,CASSPSSGAEQYF
13,-,TRBV19,-,TRBJ2-2,TGTGCCAGTAGGGGGCGGAACACCGGGGAGCTGTTTTTT,CASRGRNTGELFF
15,few,TRBV20-1,TRBD1,TRBJ1-6,TGCAGTGCTAGAGGTCCGGGACAGGGAGACTCACCCCTCCACTTT,CSARGPGQGDSPLHF
15,-,TRBV20-1,-,TRBJ2-3,TGCAGTGCTAGAGATTTTAACAGCCTCAAGGATACGCAGTATTTT,CSARDFNSLKDTQYF
14,-,TRBV7-9,TRBD1,TRBJ2-1,TGTGCCAGCAGCCTACAGGGGCGCGAGCGTGAGCAGTTCTTC,CASSLQGREREQFF
15,few,TRBV7-9,-,TRBJ2-5,TGTGCCAGCAGCGAAGGGTCGGTCAGACAAGAGACCCAGTACTTC,CASSEGSVRQETQYF
15,few,TRBV28,TRBD1,TRBJ2-3,TGTGCCAGCTTTCCTCGGGACAGGAGCACAGATACGCAGTATTTT,CASFPRDRSTDTQYF
15,many,TRBV28,-,TRBJ2-3,TGTGCCAGCGGAGACCGGGACTGGGGCACAGATACGCAGTATTTT,CASGDRDWGTDTQYF
15,-,TRBV5-6,-,TRBJ2-3,TGTGCCAGCAGCTTGAGATTCGTTCGTACAGATACGCAGTATTTT,CASSLRFVRTDTQYF
14,-,TRBV5-1,-,TRBJ2-7,TGCGCCAGCAGCCAGAGTCGACACTCCTACGAGCAGTACTTC,CASSQSRHSYEQYF
17,-,TRBV19,TRBD2,TRBJ2-2,TGTGCCAGTAGCCCATCCGGACTAGCGGGAGTCACCGGGGAGCTGTTTTTT,CASSPSGLAGVTGELFF
17,once,TRBV18,-,TRBJ1-4,TGTGCCAGCTCACCACAGACAGGTCCGACAACTAATGAAAAACTGTTTTTT,CASSPQTGPTTNEKLFF
15,few,TRBV13,-,TRBJ2-1,TGTGCCAGCAGCACCTCCGGGACCTACTACAATGAGCAGTTCTTC,CASSTSGTYYNEQFF
13,many,TRBV12-3/TRBV12-4,-,TRBJ1-1,TGTGCCAGCACCCTAACAGCGAACACTGAAGCTTTCTTT,CASTLTANTEAFF
16,few,TRBV6-1,-,TRBJ2-3,TGTGCCAGCAGTGAAAGGTCGGGCCAAATCACAGATACGCAGTATTTT,CASSERSGQITDTQYF
15,many,TRBV29-1,-,TRBJ1-1,TGCAGCGTTAGCGGTGGGGGCGTAGGGAACACTGAAGCTTTCTTT,CSVSGGGVGNTEAFF
14,-,TRBV30,-,TRBJ1-5,TGTGCCTGGAGTGGAGGGGGGTTCAATCAGCCCCAGCACTTT,CAWSGGGFNQPQHF
12,few,TRBV29-1,-,TRBJ2-7,TGCAGCGTTGAAAAGCAGGGAAGCGAGCAGTACTTC,CSVEKQGSEQYF
14,few,TRBV5-1,-,TRBJ2-5,TGCGCCAGCAGCTTGGGGGACGCTAAAGAGACCCAGTACTTC,CASSLGDAKETQYF
15,-,TRBV7-2,-,TRBJ2-3,TGTGCCAGCAGCGCTGACACGAGCTTCGCAGATACGCAGTATTTT,CASSADTSFADTQYF
16,few,TRBV7-2,TRBD2,TRBJ2-1,TGTGCCAGCAGTTTTCCAACTAGCGGGGTAAACAATGAGCAGTTCTTC,CASSFPTSGVNNEQFF
17,few,TRBV5-1,TRBD1,TRBJ1-2,TGCGCCAGCAGCTTGGGGACAGGGATGGGGACTAACTATGGCTACACCTTC,CASSLGTGMGTNYGYTF